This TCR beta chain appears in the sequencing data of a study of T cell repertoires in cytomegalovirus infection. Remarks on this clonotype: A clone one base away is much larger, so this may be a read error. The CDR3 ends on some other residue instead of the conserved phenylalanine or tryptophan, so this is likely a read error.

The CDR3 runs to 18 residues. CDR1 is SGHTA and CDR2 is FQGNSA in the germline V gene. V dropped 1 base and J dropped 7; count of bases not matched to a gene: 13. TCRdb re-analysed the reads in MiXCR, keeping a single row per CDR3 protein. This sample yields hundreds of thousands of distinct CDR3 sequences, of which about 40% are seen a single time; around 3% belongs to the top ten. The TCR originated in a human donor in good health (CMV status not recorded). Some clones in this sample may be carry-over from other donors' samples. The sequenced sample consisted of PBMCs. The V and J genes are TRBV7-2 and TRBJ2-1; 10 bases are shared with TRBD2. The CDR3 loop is CASSLDLLAGVAGNEQFL. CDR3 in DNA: TGTGCCAGCAGCTTAGATTTGCTAGCGGGAGTCGCCGGTAATGAGCAGTTCTTA.